This TCR beta chain stems from a study of T cells in Graves' hyperthyroidism and ophthalmopathy (dated by TCRdb to about 2019). Study-wide context: Peripheral blood was sampled at the time of initial diagnosis, prior to any treatment. In more than 5 Graves' hyperthyroidism patients, the study also compared T-cell repertoires from thyroid tissue with T-cell repertoires from blood. Whether ophthalmopathy could be predicted prospectively was tested in an independent validation cohort made up of under 20 hyperthyroidism patients plus 17 patients who later progressed to ophthalmopathy. TCR Vbeta CDR3 sequencing of some 140 peripheral blood samples (roughly 41 ophthalmopathy, about 74 hyperthyroidism and some 17 progressor patients) is reported in the paper. Once sampling was done, hyperthyroidism patients were given methimazole at a starting dose of 30 mg daily, whereas ophthalmopathy patients were given high-dose intravenous methylprednisolone. To identify distinguishing TCR V-J signatures, a discovery cohort of 90 to 100 patients was used, comprising some 43 with Graves' ophthalmopathy and around 57 with stable Graves' hyperthyroidism. For training and testing, the 80 to 100 patients in the discovery cohort were randomly divided in a 7:3 ratio. The research as a whole found: A 13 V-J signature model separated ophthalmopathy from stable hyperthyroidism, with around 90% sensitivity and approximately 81% specificity in cross-validation and 80%/75% in testing. During validation, the model predicted progression to ophthalmopathy a median of about 5.9 months ahead of onset, with more than 60% sensitivity and 72.22% specificity. Most expanded thyroid clonotypes (frequency above 0.001) were also found in blood, which suggests that blood repertoires may mirror thyroid immune responses. No statistical method was used to set the sample size in advance, and investigators knew the group allocation.

Stable Graves' hyperthyroidism was defined as the absence of progression to ophthalmopathy over 18 months of follow-up. The hyperthyroidism patients were between 18 and 65 years old and newly diagnosed, with a disease duration of less than 2 months. Patients with uncontrolled infections, other autoimmune diseases, pregnancy or lactation were excluded. Diagnoses were established on the basis of clinical symptoms, serum thyroxine and TRAb, thyroid ultrasound, and orbital computed tomography. Ficoll-Paque density gradient centrifugation was used to isolate PBMCs from 8 to 10 ml of fresh peripheral blood. Trizol reagent was used to extract total RNA, and RNA quality was then checked on an Agilent 2100 Bioanalyzer. This clonotype has a handful of counts. Its binding antigen is unknown. Base qualities are not at hand, and no much larger clone is one base apart. CDR1 and CDR2 are drawn from the germline V gene (reference sequence): DFQATT, SNEGSKA. V lost 8 bases and J lost 6 bases; the stretch between them is 14 bases long. There are 13 amino acids in the CDR3, from cysteine to phenylalanine inclusive. Just the 39-base CDR3 DNA is kept, in frame starting at base 1.

TCR beta CDR3 regions were amplified from RNA transcripts. For the first round of RT-PCR on the TCR CDR3, the HTBI primer set was used together with the Qiagen OneStep RT-PCR kit. The libraries were constructed in a second round of multiplex PCR and then size-selected and purified. Libraries were sequenced paired-end with 100 bp reads on an Illumina HiSeq2000. In the source study's methods: SOAPnuke was used to process the raw data, removing reads that contained adapters or uncalled bases, had a mean Phred below 15, or lacked an exact match to the constant primer or identifier. High-quality paired reads were merged using COPE v1.2.5, and each unique nucleotide sequence was defined as a clonotype. Clonotypes were aligned to IMGT TRBV, TRBD and TRBJ reference segments using MiTCR v1.1. Analysis was restricted to V-J combinations with a frequency above 0.0001, which covered roughly 99% of repertoires. The TCS score was defined as F50 (clonal expansion) divided by E x V (chaos), with BLOSUM62-based TCRdist calculated between CDR3 peptides within each V-J. Welch's t-statistics and random forest reduced some 510 V-J features to around 14, which were used in a naive Bayes classifier (R e1071). The public reads were run again by TCRdb, first through fastp at Q25 and then through MiXCR, and only productive beta chains were kept. CDR3 protein duplicates are merged, each entry listing the most common genes and DNA. None of the V and J calls come from the authors' own analysis; TCRdb made them. The sample yields around 340,000 distinct CDR3 sequences; 18% were counted once. Around 50% of the sample comes from the top ten.

Sequenced: blood. This receptor was taken from a woman aged 45-60 years with Graves' hyperthyroidism. The V and J genes are TRBV20-1 and TRBJ1-6, with the D gene too uncertain to name. The CDR3 region reads CSSLPDRNSPLHF. Read as DNA, the sequence is TGCAGTTCACTCCCAGACCGTAATTCACCCCTCCACTTT.